These T cell receptor beta chains were read from a single sample in a study of T cell repertoires in cytomegalovirus infection. MiXCR, applied by TCRdb to the reads, yields one record per CDR3 protein. The sample records about 500,000 distinct CDR3 sequences, about 33% being singletons. The antigens of these receptors remain unknown. Material: cultured PBMCs, obtained from culture after CMV antigen stimulation. The receptors here all came from a human donor in good health (CMV status not recorded). Some clones in this sample may be carry-over from other donors' samples. Both conserved end residues are part of each CDR3. The D gene is left open where the match is weak. Clone size appears in some rows only: once, few, many, or a class for an expanded clone.

j_call,d_call,v_call,clone_size,cdr3_nt,cdr3_aa
TRBJ2-3,TRBD2,TRBV7-2,-,TGTGCCAGCAGCTTAGGAATGGGGACTAGCGGAGCTTCTACGCAGTATTTT,CASSLGMGTSGASTQYF
TRBJ1-1,-,TRBV5-6,-,TGTGCCAGCAGCTTGAGGAGGGTAGGGAGGGACACTGAAGCTTTCTTT,CASSLRRVGRDTEAFF
TRBJ2-1,-,TRBV7-2,-,TGTGCCAGCAGCTTAGGTTTCCAAAATGAGCAGTTCTTC,CASSLGFQNEQFF
TRBJ1-2,-,TRBV12-3/TRBV12-4,many,TGTGCCAGCAGTTTAGATGAGGGATCCTATGGCTACACCTTC,CASSLDEGSYGYTF
TRBJ2-3,-,TRBV10-3,-,TGTGCCATCAAACAGCAAGGGAGTACAGATACGCAGTATTTT,CAIKQQGSTDTQYF
TRBJ2-5,TRBD2,TRBV27,-,TGTGCCAGCAGCCCTCTTACCTCGGGAGGCCCCCAAGAGACCCAGTACTTC,CASSPLTSGGPQETQYF
TRBJ2-1,TRBD2,TRBV14,-,TGTGCCAGCAGCCAACGACTAGCGGGAGGGTTCAATGAGCAGTTCTTC,CASSQRLAGGFNEQFF
TRBJ2-7,TRBD1,TRBV28,many,TGTGCCAGCAGCCTAGTTGGGACAGGGGTTTACGAGCAGTACTTC,CASSLVGTGVYEQYF
TRBJ2-5,-,TRBV29-1,-,TGCAGCAGCTACCAAGAGACCCAGTACTTC,CSSYQETQYF
TRBJ1-2,TRBD1,TRBV19,few,TGTGCCAGTAGTATATGGTCAGGGGGCAGCTATGGCTACACCTTC,CASSIWSGGSYGYTF
TRBJ1-2,-,TRBV27,few,TGTGCCAGCAGTTTACGAGGGCCGTCATATGGCTACACCTTC,CASSLRGPSYGYTF
TRBJ2-5,-,TRBV20-1,few,TGCAGTGCAACAGAGCAAGAGACCCAGTACTTC,CSATEQETQYF
TRBJ2-7,-,TRBV10-3,-,TGTGCCATCAGAAAGACAGGAGAGGCCTACGAGCAGTACTTC,CAIRKTGEAYEQYF
TRBJ2-5,-,TRBV2,-,TGTGCCAGCAGTTCAGGGGAGATGAAGACCCAGTACTTC,CASSSGEMKTQYF
TRBJ1-2,-,TRBV6-2/TRBV6-3,-,TGTGCCAGCAGTCCCAATGCGCACCGGGACCGGACCTATGGCTACACCTTC,CASSPNAHRDRTYGYTF
TRBJ2-2,TRBD2,TRBV7-2,-,TGTGCCAGCAGCCCTCGACTAGCGGGAGGCCCGAACACCGGGGAGCTGTTTTTT,CASSPRLAGGPNTGELFF
TRBJ2-7,-,TRBV6-2/TRBV6-3,-,TGTGCCAGCAGCCCCTCGGGGGTTTACGAGCAGTACTTC,CASSPSGVYEQYF
TRBJ2-5,-,TRBV15,-,TGTGCCACCAGCCCCACTAGGCCTCCGGGAGAGACCCAGTACTTC,CATSPTRPPGETQYF
TRBJ2-3,-,TRBV11-2,-,TGTGCCAGCAGCCTATCGGACGGGGATACGCAGTATTTT,CASSLSDGDTQYF
TRBJ1-2,-,TRBV29-1,-,TGCAGCGTCGGGGGGGCGACTAACTATGGCTACACCTTC,CSVGGATNYGYTF
TRBJ2-1,-,TRBV12-3/TRBV12-4,-,TGTGCCAGTATTGGGGGTCGGGAGCAGTTCTTC,CASIGGREQFF
TRBJ1-5,-,TRBV6-2/TRBV6-3,few,TGTGCCAGCGCGCCCCGGATGAATCAGCCCCAGCATTTT,CASAPRMNQPQHF
TRBJ2-3,TRBD2,TRBV11-2,-,TGTGCCAGCAGCTCCAATTTAGCGGGAGGATATTTT,CASSSNLAGGYF
TRBJ2-1,TRBD1,TRBV12-3/TRBV12-4,few,TGTGCCAGCAGTGCTTCGGGACAGGTCTCCAATGAGCAGTTCTTC,CASSASGQVSNEQFF
TRBJ2-5,TRBD2,TRBV7-2,few,TGTGCCAGCAGCACTCTGAATAGCGGGAGTGAGACCCAGTACTTC,CASSTLNSGSETQYF
TRBJ2-5,-,TRBV7-2,many,TGTGCCAGCAGACTAGGGCCTAGACCGTACCAAGAGACCCAGTACTTC,CASRLGPRPYQETQYF
TRBJ2-2,TRBD1,TRBV7-4,-,TGTGCCAGCAGCTTACAGGGGGAGCTCGCCGGGGAGCTGTTTTTT,CASSLQGELAGELFF
TRBJ1-5,-,TRBV7-2,-,TGTGCCAGCAGCAGAACCGCAATGGAGCCCCAGCATTTT,CASSRTAMEPQHF
TRBJ2-3,-,TRBV6-6,few,TGTGCCAGCAGTATAGGACCACACACAGATACGCAGTATTTT,CASSIGPHTDTQYF
TRBJ2-2,-,TRBV4-2,-,TGTGCCAGCAGCCAATTAGCGTCGGGGGACACCGGGGAGCTGTTTTTT,CASSQLASGDTGELFF
TRBJ2-7,-,TRBV6-2/TRBV6-3,many,TGTGCCAGCAGTTACTGGATAGGAGTCTACGAGCAGTACTTC,CASSYWIGVYEQYF
TRBJ1-3,-,TRBV19,-,TGTGCCAGTAGTACCCCACGGAGAGCTACGGGAAACACCATATATTTT,CASSTPRRATGNTIYF
TRBJ2-1,-,TRBV5-6,many,TGTGCCAGCAGCTTGAGGAATCTAGTCCTAAGCAATGAGCAGTTCTTC,CASSLRNLVLSNEQFF
TRBJ1-4,TRBD1,TRBV6-6,-,TGTGCCAGCAGTTACTCCGACAGGGGGGGCGAAAAACTGTTTTTT,CASSYSDRGGEKLFF
TRBJ2-3,TRBD2,TRBV28,-,TGTGCCAGCAGTTTTAGAGCGGGAGTCACAGATACGCAGTATTTT,CASSFRAGVTDTQYF
TRBJ2-2,TRBD2,TRBV15,-,TGTGCCACCAGCAGAGATCAATTGGGGACTAGGGGACCCGGGGAGCTGTTTTTT,CATSRDQLGTRGPGELFF
TRBJ1-1,-,TRBV7-2,many,TGTGCCAGCAGCTTAGTGGCCTCCCCGATCGGAACTGAAGCTTTCTTT,CASSLVASPIGTEAFF
TRBJ2-1,TRBD2,TRBV20-1,few,TGCAGTGCCTTCAGTCCGGGACTAGCGGGAGTTGAGCAGTTCTTC,CSAFSPGLAGVEQFF
TRBJ2-5,TRBD1,TRBV12-3/TRBV12-4,few,TGTGCCAGCAGCACAGGGGACCAAGAGACCCAGTACTTC,CASSTGDQETQYF
TRBJ2-2,-,TRBV19,few,TGTGCCAGTAGTATAGTGGCGACTTCCGGGGAGCTGTTTTTT,CASSIVATSGELFF
TRBJ1-4,TRBD1,TRBV4-3,few,TGCGCCAGCAGCCAAGGGACAGGGGTACACAATGAAAAACTGTTTTTT,CASSQGTGVHNEKLFF
TRBJ1-4,-,TRBV15,-,TGTGCCACCAGCACAGGGGAGCCTAATGAAAAACTGTTTTTT,CATSTGEPNEKLFF
TRBJ1-1,-,TRBV7-6,-,TGTGCCAGCAGCTTCGGACGGCACACTGAAGCTTTCTTT,CASSFGRHTEAFF
TRBJ2-1,TRBD2,TRBV7-2,many,TGTGCCAGCAGCCAAACTAGCGGGGGCCTGACCGGGGCGGTGAATGAGCAGTTCTTC,CASSQTSGGLTGAVNEQFF
TRBJ1-1,-,TRBV4-1,-,TGCGCCAGCAGCCACCTAATGCGGGACCCTGAAGCTTTCTTT,CASSHLMRDPEAFF
TRBJ2-1,TRBD2,TRBV6-2/TRBV6-3,few,TGTGCCAGCAAGAGGATGACTAGCGACAGATTCTTCTTC,CASKRMTSDRFFF
TRBJ2-7,TRBD2,TRBV7-8,-,TGTGCCAGCAGCCCAACGACTAGCGGGAACTCCTACGAGCAGTACTTC,CASSPTTSGNSYEQYF
TRBJ1-2,TRBD1,TRBV12-5,many,TGTGCTAGTGGCCTCAGCACCCTTTGGGGACAGGGTACCTCTAACTATGGCTACACCTTC,CASGLSTLWGQGTSNYGYTF
TRBJ2-7,-,TRBV6-6,-,TGTGCCAGCAGAACCATTCTCACAGGGAACTACGAGCAGTACTTC,CASRTILTGNYEQYF
TRBJ1-6,-,TRBV12-3/TRBV12-4,-,TGTGCCAGCACTGACGACAGGAGCTCCTATAATTCACCCCTCCACTTT,CASTDDRSSYNSPLHF
TRBJ1-5,-,TRBV27,-,TGTGCCAGCAGTTTGTATGCAGATAGCAATCAGCCCCAGCATTTT,CASSLYADSNQPQHF
TRBJ1-6,TRBD1,TRBV19,few,TGTGCCAGTAGTGCCGACCTGGGACAGGGGAAATCACCCCTCCACTTT,CASSADLGQGKSPLHF